The 19 T cell receptor beta chains in this list originate from one sample, sequenced in a study. TCRdb itself ran the RT-PCR reads through MiXCR, one entry per CDR3 protein. The sample shows about 680,000 distinct CDR3 sequences, around 14% of them seen only once. Sequenced sample: memory CD4+ T cells from blood. The source of these receptors is a female donor in good health, serving as a healthy control.

This clonotype was seen a handful of times. The V gene is TRBV20-1, the J gene TRBJ1-5; 7 nucleotides agree with TRBD1. CDR1 DFQATT and CDR2 SNEGSKA come from the germline V gene (reference sequence). J was trimmed by 7 bases and V by 6 bases; bases with no gene match: 6. CDR3 length: 12 residues. For the CDR3, the DNA is TGCAGTGCCAATCGAGGGGGCCAGCCCCAGCATTTT. This codes for CSANRGGQPQHF.

The chain links TRBV7-7 to TRBJ2-5; a weak D match, TRBD1 (5 bases). The V and J ends lost 2 bases and 5 bases respectively, with 12 bases between them. This CDR3 is built from 14 residues. Germline loops: CDR1 SSHAT, CDR2 FNYEAQ (reference sequence). The CDR3 here is CASSLLRGWETQYF. The CDR3 nucleotides read TGTGCCAGCAGCTTATTAAGGGGTTGGGAGACCCAGTACTTC.

The CDR3 DNA is TGCGCCAGCAGCGCAAACGACGGGACTAGACAAGAGACCCAGTACTTC. This gives the protein CASSANDGTRQETQYF. The V and J genes are TRBV5-1 and TRBJ2-5, with 8 nucleotides matching TRBD2. CDR1 SGHRS and CDR2 YFSETQ come from the germline V gene. V gave up 4 bases and J gave up 2 bases; unmatched junction bases: 10. CDR3 length: 16 amino acids.

V gene TRBV11-1 combines with J gene TRBJ2-7; D is uncertain. Trimming pared 0 bases from V and 8 bases from J, leaving 8 bases between. The CDR3 consists of 12 residues. CDR1 SGHAT and CDR2 FQDESV come from the germline V gene (reference sequence). Written as DNA, the CDR3 is TGTGCCAGCAGCTTAGCGGTCCCTCAGCAGTACTTC. Amino acids: CASSLAVPQQYF.

The J gene is TRBJ2-1, the V gene TRBV12-3 or TRBV12-4, with TRBD2 matching 9 bases. V shed 6 bases and J 6 bases; nucleotides not matched to a gene: 15. The CDR3 has 17 amino acids. CDR3 amino acids: CASSPARLAEGGNEQFF. The CDR3 nucleotides are TGTGCCAGCAGCCCTGCAAGACTAGCGGAGGGGGGCAATGAGCAGTTCTTC.

The chain couples TRBV5-6 to TRBJ1-5; tentative D call: TRBD1 (5 bases). V was trimmed by 2 bases and J by 3 bases, leaving 15 bases between them. CDR3 length equals 16 residues. Germline CDR1 and CDR2: SGHDT and YYEEEE. The CDR3 loop reads CASSFKTTAFNQPQHF. CDR3 DNA: TGTGCCAGCAGCTTCAAGACGACAGCCTTCAATCAGCCCCAGCATTTT.

This clonotype was detected a few times. The chain joins TRBV28 to TRBJ2-3; D gene unclear. The CDR3 loop spans 13 amino acids. From germline, CDR1 is MDHEN and CDR2 SYDVKM. Trimming took off 3 bases at V and 5 bases at J, with 9 bases between the two ends. Here the CDR3 reads CASSFIQRDTQYF. In nucleotides, the CDR3 is TGTGCCAGCAGTTTTATCCAAAGAGATACGCAGTATTTT.

This clonotype was counted at least ten times. V usage is TRBV20-1 and J usage is TRBJ2-3; the D is unclear. The V gene lost 3 bases and the J gene lost 4 bases, with 11 bases spanning the gap. The length of the CDR3 is 13 residues. Per germline, CDR1 DFQATT and CDR2 SNEGSKA (reference sequence). CDR3 loop: CSASVGSADTQYF. CDR3 nucleotides: TGCAGTGCTAGCGTGGGCAGTGCAGATACGCAGTATTTT.

This clonotype was detected ten times or more. The chain employs TRBV9 and TRBJ2-1; 11 bases agree with TRBD1. The CDR3 spans 16 residues. Trimming cost V 3 bases and J 4 bases; bases outside gene matches: 6. Per germline, CDR1 SGDLS and CDR2 YYNGEE. The CDR3 sequence is CASSAPGTGGYNEQFF. The CDR3 nucleotides are TGTGCCAGCAGCGCCCCCGGGACAGGGGGTTACAATGAGCAGTTCTTC.

The rearrangement uses TRBV20-1 and TRBJ2-7, with TRBD1 identical over 8 bases. V shed 0 bases, J shed 7 bases, and the junction held 11 bases outside the gene matches. CDR1 DFQATT and CDR2 SNEGSKA come from the germline V gene (reference sequence). The CDR3 has 15 amino acids. The DNA of the CDR3 is TGCAGTGCTAGAGATCCGCAGGGGGCATCGTGGGAGCAGTACTTC. Translating gives CSARDPQGASWEQYF.

Many counts were recorded for this clonotype. This chain uses TRBV5-1 with TRBJ2-7; D may correspond to TRBD1 or TRBD2 (6 bases each). This CDR3 is built from 14 residues. Between the trimmed V and J ends, which lost 3 bases and 3 bases, there was a span of 13 bases. CDR1 and CDR2 (germline): SGHRS, YFSETQ. In DNA form, the CDR3 reads TGCGCCAGCAGCTCGGGGGCGACATACTACGAGCAGTACTTC. It is translated as CASSSGATYYEQYF.

This clonotype was picked up a small number of times. This rearrangement joins TRBV5-1 to TRBJ2-5; no reliable D call. V dropped 0 bases and J dropped 5 bases, with 11 bases sitting between them. Germline V gene lookup returns CDR1 SGHRS and CDR2 YFSETQ. The CDR3 extends over 14 amino acids. The CDR3 sequence: CASSLVSTRETQYF. The CDR3, as DNA: TGCGCCAGCAGCTTGGTCTCGACGCGGGAGACCCAGTACTTC.

This clonotype was detected only a few times. The chain employs TRBV5-1 and TRBJ2-3; the D gene could be TRBD1 or TRBD2 (6 bases each). V was pared by 3 bases and J by 4 bases, with 15 bases between. The germline CDR1 and CDR2 sequences are SGHRS and YFSETQ. The CDR3 extends over 15 amino acids. This CDR3 reads CASSWESRGADTQYF. In DNA, the CDR3 is TGCGCCAGCAGCTGGGAATCTAGGGGGGCAGATACGCAGTATTTT.

This clonotype has more than one count but fewer than ten. The V gene is TRBV5-1, the J gene TRBJ1-1, with D uncertain. Per germline, CDR1 SGHRS and CDR2 YFSETQ. V was trimmed by 1 base and J by 1 base, leaving 11 bases between them. There are 15 residues in the CDR3. CDR3 in DNA: TGCGCCAGCAGCTTGTTGATAGGAGAGAACACTGAAGCTTTCTTT. As protein: CASSLLIGENTEAFF.

This clonotype was detected a few times. This sequence joins TRBV28 and TRBJ2-7; 12 bases agree with TRBD2. V shed 8 bases, J shed 5 bases, and the junction held 4 bases outside the gene matches. Germline CDR1 MDHEN, CDR2 SYDVKM. CDR3 length equals 13 residues. The CDR3 is CASQTSGSDEQYF. Here the CDR3 DNA reads TGTGCCAGCCAGACTAGCGGGAGTGACGAGCAGTACTTC.

The table lists this clonotype with a few counts. The chain combines TRBV25-1 with TRBJ2-7, with TRBD1 identical over 9 bases. V lost 2 bases and J lost 5; bases outside the gene matches: 10. The CDR3 runs to 16 residues. Germline V gives CDR1 MGHDK, CDR2 SYGVNS. The CDR3 loop reads CASSEPRTGAYNEQYF. The CDR3 coding sequence is TGTGCCAGCAGTGAACCGAGGACAGGGGCCTATAACGAGCAGTACTTC.

This clonotype was observed a handful of times. The rearrangement joins TRBV2 to TRBJ2-4, with TRBD1 matching 7 bases. CDR1 and CDR2 from the germline V gene are SNHLY and FYNNEI. The V and J ends lost 4 bases and 7 bases, in that order; junction bases with no gene match: 4. This CDR3 is 13 amino acids long. As DNA, the CDR3 is TGTGCCAGCAGTGTGGAACAGGGGAACATTCAGTACTTC. Translating it yields CASSVEQGNIQYF.

V usage is TRBV14 and J usage is TRBJ2-7; D possibly matches TRBD1 or TRBD2 (5 bases each). V lost 3 bases to trimming and J lost 3 bases, with 12 bases between them. Germline V gives CDR1 SGHDN, CDR2 FVKESK. CDR3 size: 14 residues. CDR3 amino acids: CASSQWDGLYEQYF. As DNA, the CDR3 is TGTGCCAGCAGCCAGTGGGACGGCCTCTACGAGCAGTACTTC.

CDR3 DNA sequence: TGTGCCAGCAGCTTAGGGGGGGCGTTTGGAAACACCATATATTTT. This encodes CASSLGGAFGNTIYF. The chain combines TRBV7-6 with TRBJ1-3, with D maybe TRBD1 (6 bases). Germline CDR1 reads SGHVS; CDR2 reads FNYEAQ. The germline V and J ends were trimmed by 1 base and 3 bases, with 10 bases remaining between them. This CDR3 spans 15 amino acids.